This TCR beta chain was sequenced in a study of blood T cell repertoires in COVID-19. About the research overall: PBMCs, B-cell-depleted T cells, or T cells were the source of the cDNA or gDNA that made up the material.

Authors' analysis steps: Researchers report that nucleated cell counts were estimated from reference gene primer amplification. Clones were sequenced by immunoSEQ multiplex PCR, and TCRdb holds only the in-frame ones, with some missing. V and J calls and clone size are as listed in that table; D and trimming were resolved from the DNA. The sample carries some 300,000 clones, roughly 84% recorded once. Those who participated ranged in age from roughly 18 to 90 years and resided in about two dozen US areas. Cohorts were based on clinical histories the participants reported. The sequenced sample was PBMCs or T cells enriched from blood (not recorded which). The TCR was taken from a woman in her twenties or thirties who had recovered from COVID-19.

The CDR3 DNA reads as TGTGCCGTCAGACCGGGGGACAGCTCCTACGAGCAGTACTTC. Its protein product is CAVRPGDSSYEQYF. The chain recombines TRBV5-4 with TRBJ2-7; D possibly corresponds to TRBD1 (7 bases). Per germline, CDR1 SGHNT and CDR2 YYREEE (reference sequence). This CDR3 spans 14 amino acids. The V and J ends lost 10 bases and 0 bases respectively, with 17 bases between them.